The 27 T cell receptor beta chains below come from one sample, sequenced in a study of response to subunit inactivated influenza vaccine. TCRdb reanalysed the RT-PCR reads using MiXCR and keeps one entry per CDR3 protein. The table includes approximately 530,000 distinct CDR3 sequences, about an eighth detected once. The specimen comprised PBMCs from blood, sampled around seven weeks after vaccination. The receptors originated from a man aged 45-65 years who received an inactivated influenza vaccine.

The chain couples TRBV10-3 to TRBJ2-1; TRBD1 agrees at 9 bases. Germline-derived CDR1 and CDR2 are ENHRY and SYGVKD. V trimming: 0 bases; J trimming: 4 bases; junction bases outside the gene matches: 4. CDR3 length equals 16 residues. In DNA form, the CDR3 reads TGTGCCATCAGTGAGTCGGACAGGGGATTATACAATGAGCAGTTCTTC. Its translation is CAISESDRGLYNEQFF.

The chain employs TRBV10-2 and TRBJ2-1; D gene uncertain. Germline loops: CDR1 WSHSY, CDR2 SAAADI. The CDR3 extends over 16 amino acids. The V end was cut by 3 bases, the J end by 0 bases, with 12 bases between. The CDR3 loop reads CASSDLFRYSYNEQFF. In nucleotides, the CDR3 is TGCGCCAGCAGTGATTTATTCAGGTACTCCTACAATGAGCAGTTCTTC.

This rearrangement joins TRBV12-3 or TRBV12-4 to TRBJ1-2; 10 bases line up with TRBD1. This CDR3 has 15 amino acids. After removal of 5 bases from V and 3 bases from J, the junction contained 6 bases not matched to a gene. This CDR3 reads CASSPTGGLYYGYTF. The CDR3 region has the DNA TGTGCCAGCAGTCCGACAGGGGGCCTCTACTATGGCTACACCTTC.

This clonotype was seen ten or more times. The chain recombines TRBV4-2 with TRBJ2-1; D is undetermined. Germline assignment: CDR1 LGHNA and CDR2 YNFKEQ. Trimming took off 0 bases at V and 5 bases at J, with 14 bases between the two ends. The CDR3 has 16 residues. The CDR3 DNA follows: TGTGCCAGCAGCCAAGATTGGCTAGAAATGGACAATGAGCAGTTCTTC. This gives the protein CASSQDWLEMDNEQFF.

A few counts support this clonotype. J is TRBJ2-1 and V is TRBV27, with 7 bases matching TRBD2. After removal of 5 bases from V and 8 bases from J, the junction contained 12 bases not matched to a gene. Germline CDR1 MNHEY, CDR2 SMNVEV (reference sequence). The CDR3 contains 15 residues. The CDR3 reads CASSPHLQRDDEQFF. DNA of the CDR3: TGTGCCAGCAGTCCGCACCTCCAGCGGGACGATGAGCAGTTCTTC.

The rearrangement links TRBV12-3 or TRBV12-4 to TRBJ2-7, with D tentatively TRBD2 (5 bases). V was trimmed by 6 bases and J by 1 base, leaving 13 bases between them. The CDR3 length is 14 residues. The CDR3 DNA reads TGTGCCAGCAGGGGAGTTGGATCTTCCTACGAGCAGTACTTC. Translated, it gives CASRGVGSSYEQYF.

This clonotype was observed a handful of times. The chain is built from TRBV11-2 and TRBJ2-7; 8 nucleotides match TRBD2. Germline CDR1 reads SGHAT; CDR2 reads FQNNGV. The CDR3 sequence is 17 residues long. With V trimmed by 5 bases and J by 0 bases, 12 bases remained unmatched. CDR3 region: CASSPVKGAGDSYEQYF. CDR3 DNA sequence: TGTGCCAGCAGCCCGGTAAAAGGAGCGGGGGACTCCTACGAGCAGTACTTC. Complete variable domain (other parts from reference TRBV11-2 and TRBJ2-7): EAGVAQSPRYKIIEKRQSVAFWCNPISGHATLYWYQQILGQGPKLLIQFQNNGVVDDSQLPKDRFSAERLKGVDSTLKIQPAKLEDSAVYLCASSPVKGAGDSYEQYFGPGTRLTVT.

This clonotype has ten or more counts. V is TRBV20-1 and J is TRBJ1-1, with 8 nucleotides matching TRBD1. The CDR3 has 11 residues. Germline CDR1 DFQATT, CDR2 SNEGSKA (reference sequence). V was pared by 7 bases and J by 9 bases, with 7 bases of the junction left unmatched. The CDR3: CSVLQGVKAFF. DNA of the CDR3: TGCAGTGTTCTACAGGGGGTTAAAGCTTTCTTT.

With regard to this clonotype: A junction end diverges from the germline sequence, so it may reflect a read error. The chain is built from TRBV5-1 and TRBJ2-2, with 9 bases aligning to TRBD1. CDR1 is SGHRS and CDR2 is YFSETQ in the germline V gene. CDR3 length: 15 residues. CDR3 nucleotides: TGCGCCAGCAGCCGACAGGGGGGAGATACCGGGGAGCTGTCTTTT. Its translation is CASSRQGGDTGELSF.

This clonotype was observed a few times. The gene calls are TRBV12-3 or TRBV12-4 and TRBJ2-3; TRBD2 might be the D (6 bases). The CDR3 has 15 amino acids. The V gene lost 5 bases and the J gene lost 2 bases, with 14 bases spanning the gap. The CDR3 region is CASSLLAGFTDTQYF. The CDR3 DNA reads as TGTGCCAGCAGTCTCCTGGCGGGATTCACAGATACGCAGTATTTT.

This clonotype was observed a few times. V usage is TRBV20-1 and J usage is TRBJ2-7, with D possibly being TRBD2 (6 bases). Germline CDR1 and CDR2: DFQATT and SNEGSKA (reference sequence). The CDR3 is 10 residues long. V lost 6 bases and J lost 6, with 9 bases in between. The DNA of the CDR3 is TGCAGTGCCCACGGGGGCGAGCAGTACTTC. This encodes CSAHGGEQYF.

This clonotype was counted ten times or more. The chain is built from TRBV7-6 and TRBJ2-1, with 11 bases lining up with TRBD2. Germline CDR1 is SGHVS and CDR2 is FNYEAQ. The CDR3 sequence is 18 residues long. The ends lost 2 bases at V and 4 bases at J; junction bases unmatched: 10. The CDR3 DNA reads as TGTGCCAGCAGCTTAAACCTAGCGGGAGGATACGTATACAATGAGCAGTTCTTC. This gives the protein CASSLNLAGGYVYNEQFF.

This clonotype showed up just a few times. The rearrangement uses TRBV7-2 and TRBJ2-7; possibly TRBD1 for D (5 bases). The CDR3 covers 16 residues. V lost 3 bases and J lost 0, with 15 bases in between. Germline lookup yields CDR1 SGHTA and CDR2 FQGNSA. The CDR3 is CASSFSSGQSSYEQYF. In nucleotides, the CDR3 is TGTGCCAGCAGCTTCAGTTCAGGGCAAAGCTCCTACGAGCAGTACTTC.

This clonotype was detected only a few times. The chain has TRBV12-3 or TRBV12-4 and TRBJ1-3, with D maybe TRBD1 (5 bases). The CDR3 length is 15 residues. Between the trimmed V and J ends, which lost 5 bases and 0 bases, there was a span of 11 bases. This CDR3 is CASSPYRNSGNTIYF. In nucleotides, the CDR3 is TGTGCCAGCAGTCCGTACAGGAACTCTGGAAACACCATATATTTT.

This clonotype was found a few times. This sequence joins TRBV19 and TRBJ1-5, with D maybe TRBD1 (5 bases). This CDR3 is 13 amino acids long. V dropped 6 bases and J dropped 4 bases, with 10 bases sitting between them. The germline V gene encodes CDR1 LNHDA and CDR2 SQIVND (reference sequence). The CDR3 coding sequence is TGTGCCAGTAGCGCGACAGAGAATCAGCCCCAGCATTTT. Translated: CASSATENQPQHF.

A few counts support this clonotype. The V gene is TRBV2, the J gene TRBJ2-3, with 9 nucleotides matching TRBD2. The CDR3 length is 15 residues. Germline-derived CDR1 and CDR2 are SNHLY and FYNNEI. The trim removed 3 bases at V and 6 bases at J, leaving 7 bases unmatched. CDR3: CASSDSSGISDTQYF. CDR3 nucleotides: TGTGCCAGCAGTGATTCTAGCGGGATATCGGATACGCAGTATTTT.

In this sample, this clonotype turned up a few times. The chain combines TRBV6-2 or TRBV6-3 with TRBJ2-1; D is uncertain. Trimming cost V 4 bases and J 9 bases, with 13 bases left between them. In germline, CDR1 is MNHEY, CDR2 SVGEGT. This CDR3 contains 13 residues. The CDR3 loop reads CASSLSYEAEQFF. The CDR3, as DNA: TGTGCCAGCAGTTTGTCGTACGAGGCTGAGCAGTTCTTC.

This clonotype appeared a few times. The V and J genes are TRBV7-2 and TRBJ2-5; 8 positions match TRBD2. Germline CDR1 SGHTA, CDR2 FQGNSA. This CDR3 spans 15 amino acids. J gave up 4 bases and V 1 base, and 5 bases lay outside the gene matches. The CDR3 DNA reads as TGTGCCAGCAGCTTAGGAAATCGGGGGGGAGAGACCCAGTACTTC. Protein product: CASSLGNRGGETQYF. Full variable domain (outside the CDR3, taken from reference TRBV7-2 and TRBJ2-5): GAGVSQSPSNKVTEKGKDVELRCDPISGHTALYWYRQSLGQGLEFLIYFQGNSAPDKSGLPSDRFSAERTGGSVSTLTIQRTQQEDSAVYLCASSLGNRGGETQYFGPGTRLLVL.

The sample holds a few counts of this clonotype. The rearrangement joins TRBV28 to TRBJ2-2; D is perhaps TRBD1 (6 bases). Trimming removed 6 bases at V and 0 bases at J, with 14 bases between. The CDR3 spans 16 residues. Germline CDR1 and CDR2: MDHEN and SYDVKM. Written as DNA, the CDR3 is TGTGCCAGCAGCTCCGGGACACTCGCGAACACCGGGGAGCTGTTTTTT. Amino acid sequence: CASSSGTLANTGELFF.

A single count supports this clonotype. V is TRBV20-1 and J is TRBJ2-5; TRBD2 might be the D (5 bases). Deletions cut 5 bases from V and 5 bases from J, with 15 bases between. The germline gives CDR1 DFQATT, CDR2 SNEGSKA (reference sequence). This CDR3 region has 13 residues. This CDR3 is CSAAQGEGETQYF. The CDR3 DNA follows: TGCAGTGCTGCCCAAGGAGAGGGCGAGACCCAGTACTTC.

This clonotype was counted between two and nine times. The chain links TRBV7-6 to TRBJ2-5, with D possibly being TRBD1 (5 bases). The V end lost 5 bases, the J end lost 2 bases, and 9 bases lay between the germline ends. The CDR3 runs 13 residues. Germline loops: CDR1 SGHVS, CDR2 FNYEAQ. CDR3 protein: CASSQRTQETQYF. The DNA for the CDR3 is TGTGCCAGCAGCCAGAGGACACAAGAGACCCAGTACTTC.

V and J are TRBV15 and TRBJ2-5, with a tentative D call TRBD2 (6 bases). Between the trimmed V and J ends, which lost 3 bases and 5 bases, there was a span of 25 bases. The CDR3 spans 18 residues. The V gene's germline CDR1 is LNHNV and CDR2 YYDKDF (reference sequence). In DNA form, the CDR3 reads TGTGCCACCAGCAGCAGCGGGTGGGGTGAGTGGACGCAGGAGACCCAGTACTTC. It yields the protein CATSSSGWGEWTQETQYF.

DNA of the CDR3: TGTGCCAGCAGCAACCTAGGGACTCATCCAGCCAAAAACATTCAGTACTTC. Its protein is CASSNLGTHPAKNIQYF. The V and J genes are TRBV21-1 and TRBJ2-4; TRBD2, the table's D call, was not compared with the DNA. TRBV21-1 is termed a pseudogene. This CDR3 is 17 amino acids long.

This clonotype was counted between two and nine times. The chain is built from TRBV6-2 or TRBV6-3 and TRBJ2-1; D is perhaps TRBD1 (5 bases). CDR3 length: 14 residues. The germline V and J ends were trimmed by 6 bases and 12 bases, with 21 bases remaining between them. CDR1 and CDR2 (germline): MNHEY, SVGEGT. CDR3 sequence: CASSPLRGRERQFF. Here the CDR3 DNA reads TGTGCCAGCAGCCCGCTAAGGGGTCGCGAACGGCAGTTCTTC.

The rearrangement uses TRBV2 and TRBJ2-1; weak D call: TRBD2 (6 bases). The V end was cut by 6 bases, the J end by 6 bases, with 18 bases between. Germline lookup yields CDR1 SNHLY and CDR2 FYNNEI. The CDR3 extends over 15 amino acids. The CDR3 nucleotides are TGTGCCAGCAGAGAAACGGGACTGCCGCCCAATGAGCAGTTCTTC. Translated: CASRETGLPPNEQFF.

The chain employs TRBV12-3 or TRBV12-4 and TRBJ2-7; maybe TRBD1 (6 bases). The CDR3 covers 13 residues. Trimming shortened V by 5 bases and J by 5 bases, and 13 bases separated the two germline ends. CDR3 region: CASSTGNPDEQYF. CDR3 DNA: TGTGCCAGCAGTACAGGGAACCCTGACGAGCAGTACTTC.

This chain joins TRBV15 and TRBJ2-7; D gene unclear. Looked up from germline, CDR1 is LNHNV and CDR2 is YYDKDF (reference sequence). CDR3 length equals 13 residues. The ends were cut back, 2 bases at V and 3 bases at J, with 8 bases in the middle. CDR3 in DNA: TGTGCCACCAGCAGACCCCAGAGCTACGAGCAGTACTTC. This translates into CATSRPQSYEQYF. Using reference TRBV15 and TRBJ2-7 for the parts outside the CDR3, the full variable domain is DAMVIQNPRYQVTQFGKPVTLSCSQTLNHNVMYWYQQKSSQAPKLLFHYYDKDFNNEADTPDNFQSRRPNTSFCFLDIRSPGLGDTAMYLCATSRPQSYEQYFGPGTRLTVT.